The entry below describes one T cell receptor beta chain. The antigen is unknown. Input for naive CD8 libraries was roughly 19,000 to 1,000,000 sorted cells; the RNA fraction used was 10%, 30% or 50%. The authors gated naive CD8 T cells as CD8+CD4-CCR7+CD45RA+ for sorting. This record comes from a study of molecular identifiers for immune sequencing clone quantification. Overall study results and limits: Among effectors, clones above 20 RNA copies held over 99% of molecules; among naive cells, under 1%.

CDR1 and CDR2 from the germline V gene are LGHNA and YSLEER. The CDR3 runs to 16 residues. V lost 0 bases and J 5 bases, leaving 17 bases between the germline ends. Each CDR3 protein gets one entry after TCRdb re-called the PCR reads with MiXCR. The sample consists of some 680,000 distinct CDR3 sequences, about 25% of them appearing once. Sequencing was carried out using naive CD8+ T cells from blood, with Jurkat cell RNA spiked in. The subset is: FACS-sorted CD8+CD4-CCR7+CD45RA+ naive T cells. The receptor was isolated from a human donor in good health. Some libraries in this study had Jurkat cell RNA spiked in. The chain joins TRBV4-3 to TRBJ2-7; a possible D gene is TRBD1 (7 bases). CDR3 sequence: CASSQDLAGGSNEQYF. The CDR3 coding sequence is TGCGCCAGCAGCCAAGATCTCGCAGGGGGGTCCAACGAGCAGTACTTC.